A selection of T cell receptor beta chains follows, all from one sample in a study of T cell responses to AZD1222 COVID-19 vaccine. Sequenced by immunoSEQ multiplex PCR; TCRdb stores in-frame clones only, minus some. The sample holds roughly 150,000 clones, roughly 90% seen once. The material sequenced was peripheral blood, taken 28 days after the second AZD1222 dose. The receptors derive from an adult who received the AZD1222 COVID-19 vaccine. The conserved cysteine and the conserved F or W are not part of the CDR3 here.

>11|TRBJ2-5|TRBV9
ASSVRDAETQY
>14|TRBJ1-3|TRBV9
ASSAQPTGAGNTIY
>12|TRBJ1-2|TRBV5-6
ASSLGGGNYGYT
>14|TRBJ1-4|TRBV19
ASRLGQTITNEKLF
>14|TRBJ2-1|TRBV5-1
ASSPVSPSSYNEQF
>11|TRBJ2-5|TRBV7-8
ASSFVAGETQY
>15|TRBJ1-2|TRBV5-1
ASSLAPDGVGNYGYT
>14|TRBJ1-2|TRBV6-6
ASSYSTALTNYGYT
>12|TRBJ2-1|TRBV5-1
ASGGRQAYNEQF
>14|TRBJ2-5|TRBV6-5
ASSYSGTGVGETQY
>13|TRBJ1-4|TRBV27
ASSLRGRTNEKLF
>12|TRBJ1-1|TRBV6-5
ASSYGGSGTEAF
>11|TRBJ1-3|TRBV27
ASRSGERNTIY